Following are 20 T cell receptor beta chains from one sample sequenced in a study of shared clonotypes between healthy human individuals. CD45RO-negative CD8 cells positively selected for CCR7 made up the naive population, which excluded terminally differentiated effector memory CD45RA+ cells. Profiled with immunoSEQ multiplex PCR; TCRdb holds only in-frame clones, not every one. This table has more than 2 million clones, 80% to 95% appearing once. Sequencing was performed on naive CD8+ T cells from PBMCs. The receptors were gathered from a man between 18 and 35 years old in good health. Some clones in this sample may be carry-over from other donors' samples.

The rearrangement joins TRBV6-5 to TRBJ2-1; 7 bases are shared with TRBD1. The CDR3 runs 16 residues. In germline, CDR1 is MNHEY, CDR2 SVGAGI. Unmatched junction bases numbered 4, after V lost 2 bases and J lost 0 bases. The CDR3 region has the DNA TGTGCCAGCAGTTACGGCAGGGGGAGCTCCTACAATGAGCAGTTCTTC. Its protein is CASSYGRGSSYNEQFF.

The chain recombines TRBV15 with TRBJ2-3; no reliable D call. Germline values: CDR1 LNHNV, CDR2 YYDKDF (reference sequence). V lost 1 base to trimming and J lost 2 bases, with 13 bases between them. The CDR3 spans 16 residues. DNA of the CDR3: TGTGCCACCAGCAGAGCCATAGACGGGCCCACAGATACGCAGTATTTT. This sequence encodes CATSRAIDGPTDTQYF.

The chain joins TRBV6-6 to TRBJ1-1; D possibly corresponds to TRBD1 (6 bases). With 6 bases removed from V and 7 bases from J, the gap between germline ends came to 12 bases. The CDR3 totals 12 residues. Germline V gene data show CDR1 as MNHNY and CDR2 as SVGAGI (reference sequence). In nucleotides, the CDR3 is TGTGCCAGCAGCCCATCCAGGGGTGAAGCTTTCTTT. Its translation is CASSPSRGEAFF.

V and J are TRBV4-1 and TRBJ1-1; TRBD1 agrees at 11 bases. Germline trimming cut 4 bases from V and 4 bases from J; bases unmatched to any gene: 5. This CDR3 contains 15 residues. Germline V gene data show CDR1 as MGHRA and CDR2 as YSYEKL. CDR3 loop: CASSPLGQGGTEAFF. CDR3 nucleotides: TGCGCCAGCAGCCCCCTGGGACAGGGGGGCACTGAAGCTTTCTTT.

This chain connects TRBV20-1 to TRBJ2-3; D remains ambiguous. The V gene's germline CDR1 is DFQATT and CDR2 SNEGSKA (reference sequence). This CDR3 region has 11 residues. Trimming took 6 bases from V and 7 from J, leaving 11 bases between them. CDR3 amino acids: CSAVLDNTQYF. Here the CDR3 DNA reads TGCAGTGCAGTGTTGGATAATACGCAGTATTTT.

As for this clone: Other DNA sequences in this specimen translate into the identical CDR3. CDR3 nucleotide sequence: TGTGCCAGCAGCTTAGTCCGGGCCTCCTACGAGCAGTACTTC. Translated, it gives CASSLVRASYEQYF. V is TRBV7-9 and J is TRBJ2-7; D unresolved. The CDR3 extends over 14 amino acids. The V gene lost 1 base and the J gene lost 0 bases, with 7 bases spanning the gap. Germline CDR1 SEHNR, CDR2 FQNEAQ (reference sequence).

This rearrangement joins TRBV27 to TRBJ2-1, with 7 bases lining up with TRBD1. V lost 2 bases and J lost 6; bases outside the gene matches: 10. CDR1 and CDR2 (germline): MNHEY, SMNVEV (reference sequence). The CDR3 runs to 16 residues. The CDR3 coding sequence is TGTGCCAGCAGTTTAGGGGTGACAGGGTATCGCAATGAGCAGTTCTTC. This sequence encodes CASSLGVTGYRNEQFF.

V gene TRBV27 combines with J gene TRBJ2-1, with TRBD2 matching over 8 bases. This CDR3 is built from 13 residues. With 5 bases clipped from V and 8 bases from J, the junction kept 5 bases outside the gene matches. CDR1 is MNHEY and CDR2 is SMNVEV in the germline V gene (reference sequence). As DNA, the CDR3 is TGTGCCAGCAGTCAGGGACTAGATTATGAGCAGTTCTTC. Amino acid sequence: CASSQGLDYEQFF.

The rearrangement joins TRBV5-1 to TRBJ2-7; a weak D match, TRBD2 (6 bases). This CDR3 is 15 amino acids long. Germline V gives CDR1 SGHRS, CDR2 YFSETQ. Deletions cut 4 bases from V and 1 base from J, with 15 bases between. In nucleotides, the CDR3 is TGCGCCAGCAGCCCGACACTAGCCGAATCCTACGAGCAGTACTTC. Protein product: CASSPTLAESYEQYF.

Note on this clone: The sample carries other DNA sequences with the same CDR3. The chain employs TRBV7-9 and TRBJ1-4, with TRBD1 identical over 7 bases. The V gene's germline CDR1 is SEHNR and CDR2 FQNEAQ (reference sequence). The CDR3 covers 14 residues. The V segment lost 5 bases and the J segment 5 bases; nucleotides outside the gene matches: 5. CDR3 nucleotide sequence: TGTGCCAGCAGCCTGACAGGGACGAATGAAAAACTGTTTTTT. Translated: CASSLTGTNEKLFF. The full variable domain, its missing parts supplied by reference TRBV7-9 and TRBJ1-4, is DTGVSQNPRHKITKRGQNVTFRCDPISEHNRLYWYRQTLGQGPEFLTYFQNEAQLEKSRLLSDRFSAERPKGSFSTLEIQRTEQGDSAMYLCASSLTGTNEKLFFGSGTQLSVL.

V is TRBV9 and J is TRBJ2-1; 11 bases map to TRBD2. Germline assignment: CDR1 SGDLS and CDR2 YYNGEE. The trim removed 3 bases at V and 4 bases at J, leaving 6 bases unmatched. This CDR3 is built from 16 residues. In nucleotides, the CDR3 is TGTGCCAGCAGCGGTAATAGCGGGAGGGAGTACAATGAGCAGTTCTTC. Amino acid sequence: CASSGNSGREYNEQFF.

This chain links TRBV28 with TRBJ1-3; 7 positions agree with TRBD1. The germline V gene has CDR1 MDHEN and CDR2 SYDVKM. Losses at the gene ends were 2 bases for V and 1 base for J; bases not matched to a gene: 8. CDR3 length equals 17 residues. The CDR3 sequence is CASSLPTGLNSGNTIYF. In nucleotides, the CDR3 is TGTGCCAGCAGTTTACCGACAGGGTTAAATTCTGGAAACACCATATATTTT.

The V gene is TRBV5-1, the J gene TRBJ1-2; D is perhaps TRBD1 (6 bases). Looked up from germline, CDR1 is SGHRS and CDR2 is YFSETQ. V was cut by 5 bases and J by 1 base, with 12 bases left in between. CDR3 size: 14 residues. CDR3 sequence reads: CASSNWTVNYGYTF. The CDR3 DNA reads TGCGCCAGCAGTAACTGGACAGTTAACTATGGCTACACCTTC.

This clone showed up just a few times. The CDR3 DNA reads as TGTGCCAGCAGCCTCTCGACAGCCATTAACACTGAAGCTTTCTTT. Residues: CASSLSTAINTEAFF. The V gene is TRBV6-5, the J gene TRBJ1-1; TRBD1 is a possible D gene (5 bases). Trimming removed 6 bases at V and 2 bases at J, with 16 bases between. The CDR3 has 15 residues. Germline V gene sequence: CDR1 MNHEY, CDR2 SVGAGI.

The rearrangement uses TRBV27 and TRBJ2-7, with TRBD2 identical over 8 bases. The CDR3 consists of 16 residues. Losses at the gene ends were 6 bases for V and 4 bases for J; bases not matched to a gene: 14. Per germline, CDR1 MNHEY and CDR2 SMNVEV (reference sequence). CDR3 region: CASSTKTGGAEYEQYF. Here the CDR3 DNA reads TGTGCCAGCAGCACGAAGACCGGGGGGGCGGAATACGAGCAGTACTTC.

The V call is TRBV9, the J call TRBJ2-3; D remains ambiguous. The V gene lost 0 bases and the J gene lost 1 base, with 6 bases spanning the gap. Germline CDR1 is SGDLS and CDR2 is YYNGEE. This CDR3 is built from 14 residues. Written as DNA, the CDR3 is TGTGCCAGCAGCGTAGCTCTTCGCACAGATACGCAGTATTTT. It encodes CASSVALRTDTQYF.

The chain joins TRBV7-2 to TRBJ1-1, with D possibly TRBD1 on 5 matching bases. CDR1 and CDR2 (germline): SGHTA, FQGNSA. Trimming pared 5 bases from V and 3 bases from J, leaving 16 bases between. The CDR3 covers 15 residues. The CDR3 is CASSRREGLDTEAFF. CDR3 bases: TGTGCCAGCAGCCGCAGAGAGGGGCTCGACACTGAAGCTTTCTTT.

The CDR3 sequence is CASSPRGAKGYEQYF. CDR3 bases: TGTGCCAGCAGTCCGCGCGGGGCTAAAGGCTACGAGCAGTACTTC. This rearrangement joins TRBV27 to TRBJ2-7, with a tentative D call TRBD2 (6 bases). The V gene's germline CDR1 is MNHEY and CDR2 SMNVEV (reference sequence). This CDR3 is built from 15 residues. The germline V and J ends were trimmed by 5 bases and 3 bases, with 17 bases remaining between them.

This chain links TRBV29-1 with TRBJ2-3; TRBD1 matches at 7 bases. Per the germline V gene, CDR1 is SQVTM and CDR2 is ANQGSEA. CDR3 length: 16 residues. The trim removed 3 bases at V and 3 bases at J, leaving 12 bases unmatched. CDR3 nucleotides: TGCAGCGTTGAGGGATCGACAGGGAAAAGGACAGATACGCAGTATTTT. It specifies CSVEGSTGKRTDTQYF.

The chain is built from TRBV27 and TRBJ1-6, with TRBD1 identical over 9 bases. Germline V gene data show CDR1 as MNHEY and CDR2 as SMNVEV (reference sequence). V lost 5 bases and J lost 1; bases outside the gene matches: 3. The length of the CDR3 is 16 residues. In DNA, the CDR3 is TGTGCCAGCAGTAACAGGGGGCCGTCCTATAATTCACCCCTCCACTTT. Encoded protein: CASSNRGPSYNSPLHF.